This T cell receptor beta chain is from a study of tumor-infiltrating lymphocytes in primary liver carcinoma. Study at large: The patient group consisted of men and women aged 30 to 69 years.

CDR1 and CDR2 (germline): MDHEN, SYDVKM. Trimming left V 3 bases short and J 4 bases short, with 16 bases between. The CDR3 covers 15 residues. Each 20-30 mg portion of unsorted bulk tissue served as the source for co-extraction of RNA and DNA. Patients underwent resection of primary liver carcinoma. Synthesis of TCR beta cDNA was carried out from around 500 ng total RNA with a constant-region primer. TCR beta libraries came from three nested multiplex PCR rounds using slightly modified ARM-PCR. In the first two PCR rounds, TRBV1-TRBV30 forward primers were paired with a C-beta reverse primer, and each round lasted about 9 cycles. TCRdb fed the multiplex PCR reads into MiXCR, producing one record per CDR3 protein. This sample has some 87,000 distinct CDR3 sequences; 68% occur once, and the top ten carry around 30%.

Sequencing was performed on tumor-adjacent normal liver tissue. The sequence derives from a man in his forties with primary liver carcinoma and hepatitis B virus infection. The genes are TRBV28 and TRBJ2-7, with D unclear. The CDR3 DNA sequence: TGTGCCAGCAGTTTCGACTCGGGTGGCCCGTACGAGCAGTACTTC. Amino acid sequence: CASSFDSGGPYEQYF.